This is a list of T cell receptor beta chains from one sample in a study of blood T cell repertoires in COVID-19. Method: immunoSEQ multiplex PCR; TCRdb's copy keeps in-frame clones and lacks some. The repertoire holds 350,000 or so clones, roughly nine tenths seen once, with 3% to 4.5% in the top ten. The sequenced sample consisted of peripheral blood. All receptors come from a woman between 55 and 75 years old with COVID-19, enrolled during active disease. Both conserved end residues are part of each CDR3. D genes are given only for firm matches. The size field is filled for only some rows; it gives once, few, many or a size class.

D,size,J,V,DNA,CDR3
.,.,TRBJ1-5,TRBV19,TGTGCCAGTAGTATAGGGACAGCCGAAATCTATAGCAATCAGCCCCAGCATTTT,CASSIGTAEIYSNQPQHF
TRBD2,.,TRBJ2-2,TRBV3-1/TRBV3-2,TGTGCCAGAAGCCCCACAGAGCGGGGGGGCTTCGGGGAGCTGTTTTTT,CARSPTERGGFGELFF
TRBD1,few,TRBJ1-6,TRBV18,TGTGCCAGCTCTACCGACAGGGTGGGAAATTCACCCCTCCACTTT,CASSTDRVGNSPLHF
TRBD1,.,TRBJ1-1,TRBV25-1,TGTGCCAGCAGTCTACACGGGACAGGGAGGACTGAAGCTTTCTTT,CASSLHGTGRTEAFF
.,.,TRBJ1-2,TRBV6-5,TGTGCCAGCAGTTACTCCGAGGGTGGGTGGAGAGGCTACACCTTC,CASSYSEGGWRGYTF
.,.,TRBJ1-1,TRBV5-4,TGTGCCAGCACCCTAGAATCTGGTTGGGTGAACACTGAAGCTTTCTTT,CASTLESGWVNTEAFF
.,.,TRBJ1-1,TRBV5-5,TGTGCCAGCAGACAACAGGGGAACACTGAAGCTTTCTTT,CASRQQGNTEAFF
.,.,TRBJ1-1,TRBV18,TGTGCCAGCTCACCGGGGCCGAACACTGAAGCTTTCTTT,CASSPGPNTEAFF
.,few,TRBJ2-3,TRBV18,TGTGCCAGCTCACCATCCGCAGATACGCAGTATTTT,CASSPSADTQYF
.,once,TRBJ1-4,TRBV2,TGTGCCAGCAGCGAACAGGGCTCTCATGAAAAACTGTTTTTT,CASSEQGSHEKLFF
.,.,TRBJ2-5,TRBV6-5,TGTGCCAGCAGTTACTCCTGGTCAGGGCAACAAGAGACCCAGTACTTC,CASSYSWSGQQETQYF
.,.,TRBJ2-2,TRBV7-9,TGTGCCAGCAGCTTAACCGGTACGAACACCGGGGAGCTGTTTTTT,CASSLTGTNTGELFF
.,.,TRBJ2-1,TRBV29-1,TGCAGCGTCCTTCCCAGGGGGGCTGGCTACAATGAGCAGTTCTTC,CSVLPRGAGYNEQFF
.,.,TRBJ2-6,TRBV7-3,TGTGCCAGCAGCCCCCGCGGCTCTGGGGCCAACGTCCTGACTTTC,CASSPRGSGANVLTF
.,.,TRBJ2-7,TRBV2,TGTGCCAGCAGTTCACAGGGTATGACCTACGAGCAGTACTTC,CASSSQGMTYEQYF
TRBD2,.,TRBJ2-7,TRBV5-1,TGCGCCAGCAGCTTGAGGACTAGCGGGGACCCCTACGAGCAGTACTTC,CASSLRTSGDPYEQYF
.,.,TRBJ1-1,TRBV30,TGTGCCTGGAGTACCCGGGACTTTCCGAACACTGAAGCTTTCTTT,CAWSTRDFPNTEAFF
.,.,TRBJ2-4,TRBV7-2,TGTGCCAGCAGCTTCGGGTCAAACATTCAGTACTTC,CASSFGSNIQYF
TRBD2,.,TRBJ2-3,TRBV24-1,TGTGCCACTAGCGGGGGGACAGATACGCAGTATTTT,CATSGGTDTQYF
.,.,TRBJ1-6,TRBV21-1,TGTGCCAGCAGCAATCAACGCAGACTTAATTCACCCCTCCACTTT,CASSNQRRLNSPLHF
.,.,TRBJ1-4,TRBV19,TGTGCCAGTAGTGCAGTCTGGAATGAAAAACTGTTTTTT,CASSAVWNEKLFF
TRBD1,.,TRBJ2-3,TRBV7-2,TGTGCCAGCAGGAGGGACAGATCCACAGATACGCAGTATTTT,CASRRDRSTDTQYF
.,.,TRBJ2-1,TRBV29-1,TGCAGCGTTGAAAGCAGGGTGTACTACAATGAGCAGTTCTTC,CSVESRVYYNEQFF
TRBD1,.,TRBJ1-6,TRBV27,TGTGCCAGCAAAGACAGGGGGCGCGTTTCACCCCTCCACTTT,CASKDRGRVSPLHF
TRBD1,.,TRBJ2-7,TRBV7-3,TGTGCCAGCAGCTTAACCGCGGACAGGGGGCGCGAGCAGTACTTC,CASSLTADRGREQYF
.,.,TRBJ2-7,TRBV7-2,TGTGCCAGCAGCTTAGTGCGGCTAGGCTACGAGCAGTACTTC,CASSLVRLGYEQYF
TRBD2,.,TRBJ2-3,TRBV9,TGTGCCAGCAGGACCGGGGGGGCACCCACAGATACGCAGTATTTT,CASRTGGAPTDTQYF
.,.,TRBJ1-4,TRBV4-1,TGCGCCAGCAGCCCCCAGGGAGGGGTGGAAAAACTGTTTTTT,CASSPQGGVEKLFF
TRBD1,.,TRBJ1-2,TRBV15,TGTGCCACCAGCAGAGGGGGACAGGTGGAAGTCTACACCTTC,CATSRGGQVEVYTF
.,.,TRBJ2-7,TRBV3-1/TRBV3-2,TGTGCCAGCAGCCGTCAGCCCGGCGGGACCTACGAGCAGTACTTC,CASSRQPGGTYEQYF